This T cell receptor (beta chain) was sequenced during a study of shared clonotypes between healthy human individuals. Study-wide findings and caveats: Naive subsets usually exceeded memory subsets in estimated richness. Rarefaction gave evidence that sorted-subset sequencing remained incomplete despite large depth.

Sequencing used immunoSEQ multiplex PCR; TCRdb keeps in-frame clones, though not all of them. The table records hundreds of thousands of clones, 95% to 98% of them present only once. Naive CD8 cells comprised CD45RO-negative, CCR7-positively selected cells, excluding terminally differentiated effector memory CD45RA+ cells. Study donors comprised healthy, HIV-negative adults devoid of recent acute infection or vaccination. Notes on this clone: Its specificity is unknown.

The CDR3 runs 13 residues. The ends were cut back, 0 bases at V and 5 bases at J, with 5 bases in the middle. The germline V gene has CDR1 MNHEY and CDR2 SVGAGI. This rearrangement joins TRBV6-5 to TRBJ2-1, with D unclear. The sequenced sample was naive CD8+ T cells sorted from blood. This clonotype was obtained from a man aged 25 to 45 in good health. The DNA for the CDR3 is TGTGCCAGCAGTTACTCCCACAACAATGAGCAGTTCTTC. As protein: CASSYSHNNEQFF.